These T cell receptor beta chains were read from a single sample in a study of regulatory T cells in long-lasting Graves disease. TCRdb recomputed calls from the multiplex PCR reads with MiXCR, one row per CDR3 protein. Among 420,000 or so distinct CDR3 sequences listed, 16% were seen once. In addition, the sample was reused for a study of T cells in Graves' hyperthyroidism and ophthalmopathy.

The specimen was peripheral blood mononuclear cells (PBMCs), collected at new diagnosis, from a patient treated with antithyroid drugs. Receptor source: a young woman with Graves disease. Both conserved end residues are part of each CDR3. D genes are given only for firm matches. Only part of the rows carry a size: once, few, many, or a class if the clone is expanded.

j_call,v_call,d_call,clone_size,cdr3_aa,cdr3_nt
TRBJ1-5,TRBV2,.,many,CASSEGRSSRAQPQHF,TGTGCCAGCAGTGAGGGAAGGTCTAGCAGGGCCCAGCCCCAGCATTTT
TRBJ2-7,TRBV19,.,.,CASSTTVSSYEQYF,TGTGCCAGTAGTACGACTGTGAGCTCCTACGAGCAGTACTTC
TRBJ2-7,TRBV12-3/TRBV12-4,TRBD2,.,CASSWGEGGREQYF,TGTGCCAGCAGCTGGGGGGAGGGAGGGCGCGAGCAGTACTTC
TRBJ2-1,TRBV5-1,TRBD2,few,CASSLDGTRGTNEQFF,TGCGCCAGCAGCTTGGACGGGACTAGGGGGACCAATGAGCAGTTCTTC
TRBJ2-2,TRBV28,TRBD2,.,CASYPRGINLGGELFF,TGTGCCAGCTACCCGCGGGGGATTAATCTAGGGGGGGAGCTGTTTTTT
TRBJ2-7,TRBV29-1,.,many,CSVEWGGHPYEQYF,TGCAGCGTTGAGTGGGGGGGGCACCCCTACGAGCAGTACTTC
TRBJ1-1,TRBV28,.,.,CASSFAAGGGETEASF,TGTGCCAGCAGTTTTGCCGCGGGGGGCGGGGAGACTGAAGCTTCCTTT
TRBJ1-2,TRBV6-5,.,.,CASSYGKQGPYGYTF,TGTGCCAGCAGTTACGGGAAGCAGGGCCCCTATGGCTACACCTTC
TRBJ2-5,TRBV20-1,.,.,CSARRTEETQYF,TGCAGTGCTAGACGGACAGAAGAGACCCAGTACTTC
TRBJ1-1,TRBV29-1,.,few,CSASSGMNTEAFF,TGCAGCGCTTCCAGTGGGATGAACACTGAAGCTTTCTTT
TRBJ2-3,TRBV7-9,TRBD2,many,CASSRLAVLTDTQYF,TGTGCCAGCAGCCGACTAGCGGTCCTTACAGATACGCAGTATTTT
TRBJ2-7,TRBV27,TRBD1,.,CASSSRGWGEQYF,TGTGCCAGCAGTTCCAGGGGGTGGGGTGAGCAGTACTTC
TRBJ1-6,TRBV4-1,.,few,CASSQDGTVGSPLHF,TGCGCCAGCAGCCAAGATGGCACAGTGGGTTCACCCCTCCACTTT
TRBJ2-2,TRBV19,TRBD2,few,CASSMEGVVQAGANTGELFF,TGTGCCAGTAGTATGGAAGGTGTGGTCCAAGCGGGGGCGAACACCGGGGAGCTGTTTTTT
TRBJ2-3,TRBV12-3/TRBV12-4,.,few,CASSPGLSGGDTQYF,TGTGCCAGCAGTCCCGGACTATCCGGTGGAGATACGCAGTATTTT
TRBJ2-1,TRBV12-3/TRBV12-4,TRBD2,many,CASRGLGSEQFF,TGTGCCAGCAGGGGACTAGGAAGTGAGCAGTTCTTC
TRBJ2-2,TRBV6-1,.,.,CASSTGHRELFF,TGTGCCAGCAGTACAGGGCACCGGGAGCTGTTTTTT
TRBJ2-7,TRBV3-1,TRBD2,many,CASSPWGLAGGYEQYF,TGTGCCAGCAGCCCTTGGGGACTAGCGGGAGGCTACGAGCAGTACTTC
TRBJ1-6,TRBV7-2,TRBD1,.,CASSFGTGTAYSPLHF,TGTGCCAGCAGCTTTGGAACCGGGACAGCCTATTCACCCCTCCACTTT
TRBJ2-3,TRBV13,TRBD2,many,CASSLRAAGVGTDTQYF,TGTGCCAGCAGCCTCCGGGCCGCGGGAGTGGGCACAGATACGCAGTATTTT
TRBJ1-5,TRBV19,TRBD1,.,CASSGDRGARISNQPQHF,TGTGCCAGTAGTGGGGACAGGGGTGCTCGTATTAGCAATCAGCCCCAGCATTTT
TRBJ2-1,TRBV11-2,.,many,CASSLGTWGYNEQFF,TGTGCCAGCAGCTTAGGGACGTGGGGGTACAATGAGCAGTTCTTC
TRBJ1-1,TRBV3-1,TRBD1,many,CASSQEPGQGSSEAFF,TGTGCCAGCAGCCAAGAACCCGGACAGGGGTCTTCTGAAGCTTTCTTT
TRBJ1-5,TRBV28,TRBD1,.,CAIPRDRYSNQPQHF,TGTGCCATCCCCCGGGACAGGTATAGCAATCAGCCCCAGCATTTT
TRBJ1-1,TRBV30,.,.,CAWSVLGGGYTEAFF,TGTGCCTGGAGTGTACTAGGAGGGGGGTACACTGAAGCTTTCTTT
TRBJ1-6,TRBV27,.,many,CASSLVGNSYNSPLHF,TGTGCCAGCAGTTTAGTCGGGAACTCCTATAATTCACCCCTCCACTTT
TRBJ2-7,TRBV28,.,many,CASSPPATRRNYEQYF,TGTGCCAGCAGTCCCCCGGCCACTAGGAGGAACTACGAGCAGTACTTC
TRBJ1-1,TRBV2,.,many,CASIWGGNTEAFF,TGTGCCAGCATCTGGGGGGGGAACACTGAAGCTTTCTTT
TRBJ2-1,TRBV28,TRBD2,many,CATGRPAVYFEQFF,TGTGCCACCGGGAGGCCAGCGGTGTACTTTGAGCAGTTCTTC
TRBJ2-3,TRBV7-8,TRBD2,few,CASSSGRALGADTQYF,TGTGCCAGCAGTAGCGGGAGGGCCCTCGGGGCAGATACGCAGTATTTT
TRBJ2-3,TRBV2,.,many,CASSVQRANTDTQYF,TGTGCCAGCAGTGTCCAGCGGGCCAACACAGATACGCAGTATTTT
TRBJ2-2,TRBV28,.,.,CASKQGVTGELFF,TGTGCCAGCAAACAGGGAGTCACCGGGGAGCTGTTTTTT
TRBJ1-3,TRBV3-1,.,few,CASSQWGGSTGNTIYF,TGTGCCAGCAGCCAGTGGGGGGGATCTACCGGAAACACCATATATTTT
TRBJ2-3,TRBV28,TRBD1,many,CASSYPRDRGTDTQYF,TGTGCCAGCAGTTATCCCCGGGACAGGGGTACAGATACGCAGTATTTT
TRBJ1-2,TRBV19,TRBD1,.,CASSIDSRQGIRYGYTF,TGTGCCAGTAGTATAGATTCCCGACAGGGAATCCGATATGGCTACACCTTC
TRBJ2-7,TRBV20-1,.,many,CSARHGSPDEQYF,TGCAGTGCTAGACACGGGAGCCCGGATGAGCAGTACTTC
TRBJ2-7,TRBV6-1,.,few,CASSPGPKEYF,TGTGCCAGCAGTCCGGGACCCAAGGAGTACTTC
TRBJ1-1,TRBV7-9,.,many,CASSLSNTEAFF,TGTGCCAGCAGTCTCTCGAACACTGAAGCTTTCTTT
TRBJ2-1,TRBV2,.,few,CASKGGGTLHDEQFF,TGTGCCAGCAAAGGAGGGGGTACGTTGCACGATGAGCAGTTCTTC
TRBJ2-5,TRBV24-1,.,.,CATSGGRGQETQYF,TGTGCCACCAGCGGAGGCCGAGGGCAAGAGACCCAGTACTTC
TRBJ2-7,TRBV7-9,.,few,CASPPGGASYEQYF,TGTGCCAGCCCACCTGGGGGGGCATCGTACGAGCAGTACTTC
TRBJ2-2,TRBV11-3,.,many,CASSPSTTRTGELFF,TGTGCCAGCAGCCCATCTACGACCCGCACCGGGGAGCTGTTTTTT
TRBJ2-3,TRBV11-2,.,many,CASSLDYSHTQYF,TGTGCCAGCAGCTTAGATTACTCCCATACGCAGTATTTT
TRBJ1-5,TRBV12-3/TRBV12-4,TRBD1,many,CASNAGQGLNQPQHF,TGTGCCAGCAATGCTGGACAGGGTTTGAATCAGCCCCAGCATTTT
TRBJ2-3,TRBV11-2,.,many,CASLLSGTDTQYF,TGTGCCAGCCTCCTTAGTGGCACAGATACGCAGTATTTT
TRBJ2-5,TRBV11-2,TRBD2,many,CASSRTSGMPSVETQYF,TGTGCCAGCAGCAGGACTAGCGGCATGCCCTCGGTTGAGACCCAGTACTTC
TRBJ1-6,TRBV2,.,few,CASSEQENNNSPLHF,TGTGCCAGCAGTGAGCAGGAAAACAATAATTCACCCCTCCACTTT
TRBJ2-7,TRBV27,.,many,CASSSRVAYEQYF,TGTGCCAGCAGTTCCAGGGTGGCCTACGAGCAGTACTTC
TRBJ2-3,TRBV7-2,.,many,CASSRPVFDTQYF,TGTGCCAGCAGCCGACCAGTTTTTGATACGCAGTATTTT
TRBJ2-4,TRBV11-2,.,many,CASSLLPGVGIQYF,TGTGCCAGCAGCTTACTCCCGGGGGTGGGCATTCAGTACTTC
TRBJ2-3,TRBV20-1,.,.,CSAITKSDTQYF,TGCAGTGCTATCACCAAGTCCGATACGCAGTATTTT
TRBJ2-7,TRBV15,.,few,CATSRGLGRKQYF,TGTGCCACCAGCAGAGGGTTGGGCAGGAAGCAGTACTTC
TRBJ2-5,TRBV11-2,TRBD2,.,CASSLEPGGQETQYF,TGTGCCAGCAGCTTAGAACCGGGGGGGCAAGAGACCCAGTACTTC
TRBJ1-2,TRBV11-3,.,few,CASSSSRDIDF,TGTGCCAGCAGCTCAAGCCGGGACATCGACTTC
TRBJ2-1,TRBV11-3,TRBD1,many,CASSRPGTGEYNEQFF,TGTGCCAGCAGCCGCCCCGGGACAGGGGAGTACAATGAGCAGTTCTTC
TRBJ2-3,TRBV5-4,.,few,CASSLLGLVRDTQYF,TGTGCCAGCAGCTTGTTGGGGCTAGTCAGAGATACGCAGTATTTT
TRBJ1-1,TRBV27,TRBD1,few,CASRLGTGGLYTEAFF,TGTGCCAGCAGGTTAGGGACAGGGGGCTTGTACACTGAAGCTTTCTTT